This TCR beta chain comes out of a study of early T cells in non-severe SARS-CoV-2 infection. In the study overall: Sequencing used unsorted whole-blood bulk RNA, so chains lack pairing.

Overall study results and limits: VDJdb matching favored anti-spike CD8 responses, missing private and CD4 specificities.

Researchers attached unique molecular identifiers to individual cDNA molecules. MiXCR, applied by TCRdb to the 5' RACE reads, yields one record per CDR3 protein. Of approximately 84,000 distinct CDR3 sequences detected, approximately 13% appear once; the ten largest clones hold approximately 6%. This clonotype has a handful of counts. What it recognizes is unknown. The V gene lost 0 bases and the J gene lost 5 bases, with 5 bases spanning the gap. The CDR3 loop spans 13 amino acids. Germline assignment: CDR1 SGHNT and CDR2 YYREEE (reference sequence). This receptor was obtained from an adult who was a healthcare worker with PCR-confirmed SARS-CoV-2 infection or an uninfected control (not recorded which). Sequenced input: whole blood. The chain couples TRBV5-4 to TRBJ2-2; D not certain. CDR3 sequence (DNA): TGTGCCAGCAGCTTGGGAGAAACCGGGGAGCTGTTTTTT. It is translated as CASSLGETGELFF.